This is a list of T cell receptor beta chains from one sample in a study of beta chain features in type 1 diabetes. Sequencing was performed with immunoSEQ multiplex PCR; in TCRdb, only in-frame clones are kept and a portion is missing. This sample has roughly 230,000 clones, with over 8.5% found just once. The sample comprised naive CD4+ T cells from blood. The receptors here all came from a young woman in good health. Each CDR3 is given with its conserved first and last residue. A D gene is named only where the DNA matches it firmly. Rows may omit the clone size; those that give it use once, few, many or a size class.

clone_size: .
v_call: TRBV6-1
j_call: TRBJ2-2
d_call: .
cdr3_nt: TGTGCCAGCAGTACTGACACCGCGCTGAAGCTGTTTTTT
cdr3_aa: CASSTDTALKLFF

clone_size: .
v_call: TRBV30
j_call: TRBJ2-2
d_call: .
cdr3_nt: TGTGCCTGGAGTGTTGCAGGGGTTATAGGGGAGCTGTTTTTT
cdr3_aa: CAWSVAGVIGELFF

clone_size: many
v_call: TRBV5-4
j_call: TRBJ1-6
d_call: .
cdr3_nt: TGTGCCAGCAGCTCGTCACCGGGTTCACCCCTCCACTTT
cdr3_aa: CASSSSPGSPLHF

clone_size: .
v_call: TRBV2
j_call: TRBJ2-1
d_call: TRBD2
cdr3_nt: TGTGCCAGCATGGGGTGGGCTAGCGGCAACAATGAGCAGTTCTTC
cdr3_aa: CASMGWASGNNEQFF

clone_size: .
v_call: TRBV5-1
j_call: TRBJ2-5
d_call: .
cdr3_nt: TGCGCCAGCACCGCTTCTAGTTGGGAGACCCAGTACTTC
cdr3_aa: CASTASSWETQYF

clone_size: few
v_call: TRBV19
j_call: TRBJ1-5
d_call: .
cdr3_nt: TGTGCCAGTAGTATAGAATCGGGGCAGCCCCAGCATTTT
cdr3_aa: CASSIESGQPQHF

clone_size: few
v_call: TRBV7-2
j_call: TRBJ1-2
d_call: .
cdr3_nt: TGTGCCAGCAGCTTAGTTGCAGGCGACTATGGCTACACCTTC
cdr3_aa: CASSLVAGDYGYTF

clone_size: few
v_call: TRBV7-8
j_call: TRBJ2-3
d_call: .
cdr3_nt: TGTGCCAGCAGCTTAAGGGGTTCCATCACAGATACGCAGTATTTT
cdr3_aa: CASSLRGSITDTQYF

clone_size: .
v_call: TRBV27
j_call: TRBJ2-5
d_call: TRBD1
cdr3_nt: TGTGCCAGCAGACTAAGCGACAGGGTGGAGACCCAGTACTTC
cdr3_aa: CASRLSDRVETQYF

clone_size: few
v_call: TRBV2
j_call: TRBJ1-3
d_call: .
cdr3_nt: TGTGCCAGCAGTGTGAACACCCTCTCTGGAAACACCATATATTTT
cdr3_aa: CASSVNTLSGNTIYF

clone_size: few
v_call: TRBV5-1
j_call: TRBJ1-4
d_call: TRBD1
cdr3_nt: TGCGCCAGCAGCCTGAGGACAGGGGATGAAAAACTGTTTTTT
cdr3_aa: CASSLRTGDEKLFF

clone_size: .
v_call: TRBV15
j_call: TRBJ2-7
d_call: TRBD1
cdr3_nt: TGTGCCACTCAGCCAGGGGGTACCTACGAGCAGTACTTC
cdr3_aa: CATQPGGTYEQYF

clone_size: few
v_call: TRBV28
j_call: TRBJ2-1
d_call: .
cdr3_nt: TGTGCCAGCAGTTTAGGCCGTGGCGGAGGGAGGAATGAGCAGTTCTTC
cdr3_aa: CASSLGRGGGRNEQFF

clone_size: few
v_call: TRBV19
j_call: TRBJ1-1
d_call: .
cdr3_nt: TGTGCCAGTAGTATTTCTCTCCCCATCGCGGTCGGAAGAATGAACACTGAAGCTTTCTTT
cdr3_aa: CASSISLPIAVGRMNTEAFF

clone_size: .
v_call: TRBV6-5
j_call: TRBJ1-4
d_call: .
cdr3_nt: TGTGCCAGCAGAGGACTGTATAATGAAAAACTGTTTTTT
cdr3_aa: CASRGLYNEKLFF

clone_size: few
v_call: TRBV14
j_call: TRBJ2-7
d_call: TRBD2
cdr3_nt: TGTGCCAGCAGCCAAGATGGCAAACACACTAGCGGGAGGACCTACGAGCAGTACTTC
cdr3_aa: CASSQDGKHTSGRTYEQYF

clone_size: few
v_call: TRBV30
j_call: TRBJ1-2
d_call: TRBD1
cdr3_nt: TGTGCCTGGAGCCAGGACAGGGGGGTACATGGCTACACCTTC
cdr3_aa: CAWSQDRGVHGYTF

clone_size: .
v_call: TRBV15
j_call: TRBJ1-1
d_call: TRBD1
cdr3_nt: TGTGCCACCAGCAAAGGACAGGTTCCCCGCGCTGAAGCTTTCTTT
cdr3_aa: CATSKGQVPRAEAFF